This entry lists 30 T cell receptor beta chains sequenced from one sample in a study of control samples from healthy donors and cancer patients. The data were produced by immunoSEQ multiplex PCR, yet TCRdb's version contains in-frame clones alone and is incomplete. The sample contains around 75,000 clones, approximately 80% of which appear only once. The source material was blood. The receptors originated from a man aged 50 to 59 in good health.

Points on this clone: One end of the junction fails to match germline, which may point to a read error. The CDR3 reads CASTGGLAYNGQFF. The CDR3, as DNA: TGCGCCAGCACCGGGGGACTAGCGTATAATGGGCAGTTCTTC. The chain couples TRBV10-2 to TRBJ2-1; 10 nucleotides line up with TRBD2. The germline V gene encodes CDR1 WSHSY and CDR2 SAAADI. This CDR3 is 14 amino acids long.

The chain carries TRBV19 and TRBJ2-2, with unresolved D. Germline lookup yields CDR1 LNHDA and CDR2 SQIVND (reference sequence). The CDR3 has 13 residues. V was trimmed by 3 bases and J by 4 bases, leaving 6 bases between them. The DNA of the CDR3 is TGTGCCAGTAGTATGGTGCGCACCGGGGAGCTGTTTTTT. Translated, it gives CASSMVRTGELFF. Looking up the rest from reference TRBV19 and TRBJ2-2 gives the full variable domain: DGGITQSPKYLFRKEGQNVTLSCEQNLNHDAMYWYRQDPGQGLRLIYYSQIVNDFQKGDIAEGYSVSREKKESFPLTVTSAQKNPTAFYLCASSMVRTGELFFGEGSRLTVL.

V and J are TRBV5-4 and TRBJ2-5, with D perhaps TRBD1 (5 bases). This CDR3 contains 14 residues. Trimming took 0 bases from V and 6 from J, leaving 12 bases between them. Germline V CDR1 and CDR2: SGHNT, YYREEE (reference sequence). The CDR3 protein is CASSLEGVGKTQYF. Written as DNA, the CDR3 is TGTGCCAGCAGCTTGGAAGGGGTAGGGAAGACCCAGTACTTC.

The V call is TRBV2, the J call TRBJ2-1, with D perhaps TRBD2 (6 bases). Germline lookup yields CDR1 SNHLY and CDR2 FYNNEI. This CDR3 spans 17 amino acids. Deletions cut 2 bases from V and 3 bases from J, with 17 bases between. CDR3 nucleotide sequence: TGTGCCAGCAGTGAAATTCGTAGCGGACACCACTACAATGAGCAGTTCTTC. Its protein product is CASSEIRSGHHYNEQFF.

This chain joins TRBV15 and TRBJ2-1, with TRBD2 matching over 7 bases. Germline V gene data show CDR1 as LNHNV and CDR2 as YYDKDF (reference sequence). The CDR3 extends over 13 amino acids. Trimming took 0 bases from V and 14 from J; bases not matched to a gene: 7. The CDR3 DNA sequence: TGTGCCACCAGCAGAGAGTACCAGCGGGAAGAGTTCTTC. Protein: CATSREYQREEFF.

The chain has TRBV6-6 and TRBJ1-5; D possibly corresponds to TRBD1 (6 bases). CDR1 is MNHNY, CDR2 SVGAGI, per germline (reference sequence). The CDR3 runs 14 residues. Trimming cost V 7 bases and J 0 bases, with 10 bases left between them. CDR3 nucleotides: TGTGCCAGCACAGGGGCACTTAGCAATCAGCCCCAGCATTTT. Translation: CASTGALSNQPQHF.

This clone was seen ten or more times. The sample has other DNA sequences that encode this CDR3 too. V usage is TRBV9 and J usage is TRBJ2-2; 8 nucleotides agree with TRBD1. In germline, CDR1 is SGDLS, CDR2 YYNGEE. The CDR3 runs to 14 residues. The V segment lost 6 bases and the J segment 2 bases; nucleotides outside the gene matches: 3. CDR3 nucleotides: TGTGCCAGCACCCCAGGGGGCAACACCGGGGAGCTGTTTTTT. Translation: CASTPGGNTGELFF. Looking up the rest from reference TRBV9 and TRBJ2-2 gives the full variable domain: DSGVTQTPKHLITATGQRVTLRCSPRSGDLSVYWYQQSLDQGLQFLIQYYNGEERAKGNILERFSAQQFPDLHSELNLSSLELGDSALYFCASTPGGNTGELFFGEGSRLTVL.

The chain recombines TRBV19 with TRBJ1-5; 8 bases agree with TRBD1. Germline V gene data show CDR1 as LNHDA and CDR2 as SQIVND (reference sequence). V lost 6 bases to trimming and J lost 1 base; unmatched junction nucleotides: 8. The CDR3 is made up of 16 amino acids. CDR3 DNA: TGTGCCAGTAGCACGACAGGGGCTGGGAGCAATCAGCCCCAGCATTTT. Its protein is CASSTTGAGSNQPQHF. Based on the CDR3 plus reference TRBV19 and TRBJ1-5, the full variable domain is DGGITQSPKYLFRKEGQNVTLSCEQNLNHDAMYWYRQDPGQGLRLIYYSQIVNDFQKGDIAEGYSVSREKKESFPLTVTSAQKNPTAFYLCASSTTGAGSNQPQHFGDGTRLSIL.

The chain joins TRBV5-1 to TRBJ2-1; 10 bases align to TRBD2. The CDR3 runs to 14 residues. CDR1 is SGHRS, CDR2 YFSETQ, per germline. V dropped 6 bases and J dropped 3; count of bases not matched to a gene: 3. CDR3 region: CASKSGGVYNEQFF. CDR3 DNA sequence: TGCGCCAGCAAGAGCGGGGGGGTCTACAATGAGCAGTTCTTC.

This chain uses TRBV5-1 with TRBJ1-2; perhaps TRBD1 as D (5 bases). V lost 0 bases and J lost 6, with 15 bases in between. Germline CDR1 and CDR2: SGHRS and YFSETQ. This CDR3 spans 15 amino acids. This CDR3 reads CASSLAGRVEDGYTF. Written as DNA, the CDR3 is TGCGCCAGCAGCTTGGCCGGCAGGGTAGAAGATGGCTACACCTTC.

J is TRBJ1-1 and V is TRBV19, with D perhaps matching TRBD1 (6 bases). V was pared by 5 bases and J by 7 bases, with 17 bases between. CDR1 and CDR2 from the germline V gene are LNHDA and SQIVND (reference sequence). The CDR3 is made up of 14 amino acids. CDR3: CASSQGSNSREAFF. The CDR3 region has the DNA TGTGCCAGTAGTCAGGGGTCCAACTCCCGTGAAGCTTTCTTT.

The chain is built from TRBV14 and TRBJ1-3; D not resolved. CDR3 length: 15 residues. The V end lost 5 bases, the J end lost 0 bases, and 11 bases lay between the germline ends. Germline V lookup: CDR1 SGHDN, CDR2 FVKESK. The CDR3 nucleotides are TGTGCCAGCAGCAACAGAGGGAGCTCTGGAAACACCATATATTTT. It is translated as CASSNRGSSGNTIYF.

The rearrangement joins TRBV7-6 to TRBJ2-4; 10 bases match TRBD1. Germline CDR1 is SGHVS and CDR2 is FNYEAQ. The ends lost 0 bases at V and 4 bases at J; junction bases unmatched: 6. This CDR3 has 17 residues. The CDR3 nucleotides read TGTGCCAGCAGCTTAGCGGGACAGGGGATTGGGAAAAACATTCAGTACTTC. It translates to CASSLAGQGIGKNIQYF.

The chain carries TRBV5-6 and TRBJ2-5; 8 nucleotides align to TRBD1. Germline values: CDR1 SGHDT, CDR2 YYEEEE. CDR3 length equals 15 residues. V lost 0 bases and J lost 5; bases outside the gene matches: 6. This CDR3 reads CASSLAGQGGETQYF. CDR3 in DNA: TGTGCCAGCAGCTTGGCTGGACAGGGTGGGGAGACCCAGTACTTC.

The sample holds one count of this clone. The J gene is TRBJ2-5, the V gene TRBV14; no definite D call. With 0 bases removed from V and 5 bases from J, the gap between germline ends came to 13 bases. CDR1 and CDR2 (germline): SGHDN, FVKESK. The CDR3 is made up of 15 amino acids. Written as DNA, the CDR3 is TGTGCCAGCAGCCAAGAAGTCACCCGGTGGGAGACCCAGTACTTC. Translating it yields CASSQEVTRWETQYF.

This clone has a handful of counts. This sequence joins TRBV30 and TRBJ1-5; 9 nucleotides agree with TRBD1. V shed 5 bases and J 2 bases; nucleotides not matched to a gene: 7. CDR3 length: 15 residues. Germline V CDR1 and CDR2: GTSNPN, SVGIG (reference sequence). The CDR3 bases are TGTGCCTGGGGCAGACAGGGGGTCGGCAATCAGCCCCAGCATTTT. Translation: CAWGRQGVGNQPQHF.

The rearrangement uses TRBV7-8 and TRBJ1-3; a possible D gene is TRBD1 (5 bases). Germline V CDR1 and CDR2: SGHVS, FQNEAQ. Trimming removed 1 base at V and 0 bases at J, with 13 bases between. This CDR3 spans 17 amino acids. The CDR3 loop reads CASSLGRRGNSGNTIYF. CDR3 sequence (DNA): TGTGCCAGCAGCTTAGGACGGAGGGGCAACTCTGGAAACACCATATATTTT.

The rearrangement uses TRBV7-2 and TRBJ2-2; TRBD1 matches at 7 bases. The V and J ends lost 3 bases and 6 bases, in that order; junction bases with no gene match: 4. Germline-derived CDR1 and CDR2 are SGHTA and FQGNSA. The CDR3 is 14 residues long. CDR3 coding DNA: TGTGCCAGCAGCTTCCGACAGGGTTCCGGGGAGCTGTTTTTT. Protein: CASSFRQGSGELFF. The complete variable domain, with remaining parts taken from reference TRBV7-2 and TRBJ2-2, reads GAGVSQSPSNKVTEKGKDVELRCDPISGHTALYWYRQSLGQGLEFLIYFQGNSAPDKSGLPSDRFSAERTGGSVSTLTIQRTQQEDSAVYLCASSFRQGSGELFFGEGSRLTVL.

This chain uses TRBV14 with TRBJ1-5; tentatively, D is TRBD1 (6 bases). Trimming removed 3 bases at V and 9 bases at J, with 12 bases between. CDR3 length: 13 residues. From germline, CDR1 is SGHDN and CDR2 FVKESK. The CDR3 sequence: CASSQGQGTPQHF. In nucleotides, the CDR3 is TGTGCCAGCAGCCAGGGGCAGGGGACGCCCCAGCATTTT.

V usage is TRBV29-1 and J usage is TRBJ2-7; 8 bases line up with TRBD1. J lost 6 bases, V lost 6 bases, and 13 bases had no gene match. Germline V lookup: CDR1 SQVTM, CDR2 ANQGSEA. The CDR3 has 14 residues. The CDR3 sequence: CSVASSGQGFEQYF. The DNA for the CDR3 is TGCAGCGTAGCCAGTTCCGGACAGGGCTTCGAGCAGTACTTC.

The rearrangement joins TRBV3-1 (or the pseudogene TRBV3-2) to TRBJ1-1; D unresolved. The V and J ends lost 2 bases and 6 bases respectively, with 7 bases between them. Germline loops: CDR1 LGHDT, CDR2 YNNKEL (reference sequence). The CDR3 spans 12 residues. The CDR3 loop is CASSQTRAEAFF. Here the CDR3 DNA reads TGTGCCAGCAGCCAAACTCGCGCTGAAGCTTTCTTT.

The V call is TRBV9, the J call TRBJ1-5; D is perhaps TRBD1 (6 bases). The CDR3 loop spans 15 amino acids. Trimming took 3 bases from V and 5 from J, leaving 15 bases between them. Germline values: CDR1 SGDLS, CDR2 YYNGEE. CDR3 coding DNA: TGTGCCAGCAGCGCCGGGGTCGGGGGCTATCAGCCCCAGCATTTT. Its protein product is CASSAGVGGYQPQHF.

The chain uses TRBV28 and TRBJ1-1; TRBD1 is a possible D gene (6 bases). V was clipped by 8 bases and J by 4 bases, with 14 bases between them. Germline CDR1 MDHEN, CDR2 SYDVKM. CDR3 length: 13 amino acids. CDR3 amino acids: CASVEQGGTEAFF. The CDR3 DNA reads as TGTGCCAGCGTCGAACAGGGAGGCACTGAAGCTTTCTTT.

The V call is TRBV29-1, the J call TRBJ2-5; unclear D gene. This CDR3 has 11 amino acids. Between the trimmed V and J ends, which lost 7 bases and 2 bases, there was a span of 8 bases. From germline, CDR1 is SQVTM and CDR2 ANQGSEA. The CDR3, as DNA: TGCAGCGCCTCCAGACAAGAGACCCAGTACTTC. This translates into CSASRQETQYF. Full variable domain (remainder filled in from reference TRBV29-1 and TRBJ2-5): SAVISQKPSRDICQRGTSLTIQCQVDSQVTMMFWYRQQPGQSLTLIATANQGSEATYESGFVIDKFPISRPNLTFSTLTVSNMSPEDSSIYLCSASRQETQYFGPGTRLLVL.

The J gene is TRBJ2-1, the V gene TRBV7-2, with D possibly TRBD1 on 6 matching bases. Between the trimmed V and J ends, which lost 5 bases and 6 bases, there was a span of 14 bases. Germline values: CDR1 SGHTA, CDR2 FQGNSA. The CDR3 has 14 amino acids. The CDR3 DNA reads as TGTGCCAGCAGCCCGTTAACAGGGCTCAATGAGCAGTTCTTC. Protein product: CASSPLTGLNEQFF.

The chain links TRBV3-1 (or the pseudogene TRBV3-2) to TRBJ1-2; D gene uncertain. The CDR3 runs to 12 residues. Per the germline V gene, CDR1 is LGHDT and CDR2 is YNNKEL (reference sequence). Between the trimmed V and J ends, which lost 4 bases and 7 bases, there was a span of 10 bases. CDR3 DNA sequence: TGTGCCAGCAGCCCATCCACGGGTGGCTACACCTTC. Translated: CASSPSTGGYTF.

Concerning this clone itself: Other nucleotide sequences from this sample produce the same CDR3. This chain connects TRBV5-1 to TRBJ2-1, with 9 positions matching TRBD2. This CDR3 contains 14 residues. Looked up from germline, CDR1 is SGHRS and CDR2 is YFSETQ. The junction had 0 bases not matched to a gene; V was cut back by 1 base and J by 4 bases. The DNA for the CDR3 is TGCGCCAGCAGCTTGAGCGGGGGGTACAATGAGCAGTTCTTC. Residues: CASSLSGGYNEQFF.

The J gene is TRBJ1-2, the V gene TRBV4-3; TRBD1 might be the D (5 bases). The CDR3 is 15 residues long. The V gene's germline CDR1 is LGHNA and CDR2 YSLEER. The V end was cut by 4 bases, the J end by 4 bases, with 16 bases between. The CDR3 DNA is TGCGCCAGCAGCCCTGCCAACGAGGGGACCTATGGCTACACCTTC. Protein sequence: CASSPANEGTYGYTF.

The V gene is TRBV9, the J gene TRBJ2-7, with 10 bases identical to TRBD1. V gave up 4 bases and J gave up 4 bases; unmatched junction bases: 5. The V gene's germline CDR1 is SGDLS and CDR2 YYNGEE. This CDR3 has 14 amino acids. CDR3 nucleotides: TGTGCCAGCAGCCTAGGGGGACAGGGGTACGAGCAGTACTTC. Protein: CASSLGGQGYEQYF.

This chain connects TRBV18 to TRBJ1-1; tentative D call: TRBD1 (6 bases). There are 14 residues in the CDR3. Germline assignment: CDR1 KGHSH and CDR2 LQKENI. Trimming took 3 bases from V and 1 from J, leaving 9 bases between them. CDR3: CASSPSGQNTEAFF. CDR3 DNA sequence: TGTGCCAGCTCACCTTCGGGACAGAACACTGAAGCTTTCTTT. Full variable domain (outside the CDR3, taken from reference TRBV18 and TRBJ1-1): NAGVMQNPRHLVRRRGQEARLRCSPMKGHSHVYWYRQLPEEGLKFMVYLQKENIIDESGMPKERFSAEFPKEGPSILRIQQVVRGDSAAYFCASSPSGQNTEAFFGQGTRLTVV.